This T cell receptor beta chain was sequenced in a study of blood T cell repertoires in COVID-19. Across the whole study: Samples came from the United States, Italy and Spain, spanning acute and convalescent COVID-19.

The CDR3 is made up of 13 amino acids. Germline values: CDR1 SQVTM, CDR2 ANQGSEA. The V segment lost 5 bases and the J segment 5 bases; nucleotides outside the gene matches: 8. Method: immunoSEQ multiplex PCR; TCRdb's copy keeps in-frame clones and lacks some. This sample has a few hundred thousand clones, with 83% found just once. Sequencing input: peripheral blood. The sequence was obtained from a woman aged 45-65 years with acute or convalescent COVID-19. The rearrangement joins TRBV29-1 to TRBJ1-2; 7 positions agree with TRBD1. CDR3 loop: CSVPKQTGYGYTF. CDR3 bases: TGCAGCGTTCCAAAACAGACAGGGTATGGCTACACCTTC.